These 8 T cell receptor beta chains came from one sample sequenced in a study of T cells in narcolepsy. Data came from immunoSEQ multiplex PCR; TCRdb stores just in-frame clones and leaves some out. Of tens of thousands of clones detected, approximately 88% appear once; the ten largest clones hold more than 0.9%. The material sequenced was CD45RA- memory CD4+ T cells from PBMCs. The receptor source for this set is a human donor with narcolepsy.

The V and J genes are TRBV5-6 and TRBJ2-3; 11 bases fit TRBD2. After removal of 4 bases from V and 2 bases from J, the junction contained 6 bases not matched to a gene. Germline V CDR1 and CDR2: SGHDT, YYEEEE. This CDR3 is built from 16 residues. This CDR3 reads CASSPTLAGDTDTQYF. The CDR3 DNA is TGTGCCAGCAGCCCAACACTAGCGGGGGACACAGATACGCAGTATTTT.

The V call is TRBV7-6, the J call TRBJ2-5; D remains unclear. Germline loops: CDR1 SGHVS, CDR2 FNYEAQ. Trimming took 4 bases from V and 5 from J, leaving 5 bases between them. The CDR3 length is 11 residues. The chain's CDR3 is CASSSRETQYF. In nucleotides, the CDR3 is TGTGCCAGCAGCTCCCGGGAGACCCAGTACTTC.

This chain connects TRBV7-3 to TRBJ2-2, with 7 positions matching TRBD1. The CDR3 covers 15 residues. CDR1 and CDR2 from the germline V gene are SGHTA and FQGTGA. With 2 bases clipped from V and 7 bases from J, the junction kept 7 bases outside the gene matches. CDR3 protein: CASSLGQVGNGELFF. The DNA for the CDR3 is TGTGCCAGCAGCTTAGGACAGGTCGGTAACGGGGAGCTGTTTTTT.

CDR3 residues: CAWNILGNTIYF. The CDR3 nucleotides read TGTGCCTGGAATATCTTGGGAAACACCATATATTTT. The chain recombines TRBV30 with TRBJ1-3; D is ambiguous. Germline lookup yields CDR1 GTSNPN and CDR2 SVGIG (reference sequence). This CDR3 comprises 12 residues. V lost 4 bases to trimming and J lost 4 bases, with 8 bases between them. The full variable domain, with the rest looked up from reference TRBV30 and TRBJ1-3, is SQTIHQWPATLVQPVGSPLSLECTVEGTSNPNLYWYRQAAGRGLQLLFYSVGIGQISSEVPQNLSASRPQDRQFILSSKKLLLSDSGFYLCAWNILGNTIYFGEGSWLTVV.

The chain has TRBV19 and TRBJ2-1, with D tentatively TRBD1 (6 bases). The germline gives CDR1 LNHDA, CDR2 SQIVND (reference sequence). Trimming stripped 5 bases from V and 3 bases from J, with 17 bases between. This CDR3 comprises 16 residues. This CDR3 reads CASSLRNQGFYNEQFF. In DNA form, the CDR3 reads TGTGCCAGTAGTTTACGTAATCAGGGGTTCTACAATGAGCAGTTCTTC. The full variable domain, completed using reference TRBV19 and TRBJ2-1, is DGGITQSPKYLFRKEGQNVTLSCEQNLNHDAMYWYRQDPGQGLRLIYYSQIVNDFQKGDIAEGYSVSREKKESFPLTVTSAQKNPTAFYLCASSLRNQGFYNEQFFGPGTRLTVL.

The chain employs TRBV7-2 and TRBJ2-5, with 7 bases aligning to TRBD1. CDR1 and CDR2 (germline): SGHTA, FQGNSA. This CDR3 is 14 amino acids long. V was clipped by 5 bases and J by 5 bases; unmatched bases: 8. For the CDR3, the DNA is TGTGCCAGCAGCCCAGGGACAGTTGGGGAGACCCAGTACTTC. The encoded protein is CASSPGTVGETQYF.

V usage is TRBV7-3 and J usage is TRBJ1-1, with D tentatively TRBD1 (5 bases). CDR1 is SGHTA and CDR2 is FQGTGA in the germline V gene. There are 14 residues in the CDR3. V gave up 5 bases and J gave up 1 base, with 11 bases separating them. The CDR3 DNA reads as TGTGCCAGCAGCCCCACCAGGGAGAACACTGAAGCTTTCTTT. This encodes CASSPTRENTEAFF.

The genes are TRBV9 and TRBJ2-3; 11 bases fit TRBD1. Germline trimming cut 2 bases from V and 3 bases from J; bases unmatched to any gene: 8. The CDR3 extends over 17 amino acids. CDR1 and CDR2 (germline): SGDLS, YYNGEE. The CDR3 sequence is CASSVEPGQGVTDTQYF. In nucleotides, the CDR3 is TGTGCCAGCAGCGTCGAGCCGGGACAGGGGGTAACAGATACGCAGTATTTT.